This is a list of T cell receptor beta chains from one sample in a study of OX40 agonist ivuxolimab in advanced cancers. Produced via immunoSEQ multiplex PCR; TCRdb's table is partial and in-frame only. This repertoire shows 50,000 to 85,000 clones, approximately 81% found once; its top ten account for approximately 4.3%. Sequenced material: CD4+ or CD8+ T cells sorted from blood, taken in a trial of the OX40 agonist ivuxolimab. Receptors originate from an adult with an advanced solid tumor such as melanoma, head and neck, liver or kidney cancer. The CDR3 runs from the conserved cysteine through the conserved F or W. The D gene is left open where the match is weak. A row's size may be missing; if present it is once, few, many or a size class.

>.|TRBD1|TRBJ1-5|TRBV6-1
CASSDSGRTGTNQPQHF
TGTGCCAGCAGTGATAGTGGGCGGACAGGGACGAATCAGCCCCAGCATTTT
>.|.|TRBJ2-1|TRBV21-1
CASSKERQANNNEQFF
TGTGCCAGCAGCAAAGAAAGACAGGCCAACAACAATGAGCAGTTCTTC
>.|TRBD1|TRBJ1-2|TRBV7-9
CASSLRTGGYGYTF
TGTGCCAGCAGCCTTAGGACAGGGGGATATGGCTACACCTTC
>.|TRBD2|TRBJ2-1|TRBV18
CASSPVGLAGANEQFF
TGTGCCAGCTCACCCGTAGGACTAGCGGGAGCCAATGAGCAGTTCTTC
>.|.|TRBJ2-2|TRBV19
CASRRGEYPGLELFF
TGTGCCAGTCGAAGGGGAGAATATCCGGGTTTGGAGCTGTTTTTT
>.|.|TRBJ1-1|TRBV18
CASSPDRLNTEAFF
TGTGCCAGCTCACCGGACAGATTGAACACTGAAGCTTTCTTT
>once|TRBD1|TRBJ1-2|TRBV28
CASRAQTGSLGGYTF
TGTGCCAGCAGAGCTCAGACAGGGAGTTTGGGGGGCTACACCTTC
>once|.|TRBJ1-2|TRBV4-2
CASSQDYPSPNYGYTF
TGTGCCAGCAGCCAAGATTACCCGTCTCCTAACTATGGCTACACCTTC
>.|TRBD1|TRBJ1-6|TRBV18
CASSVTGTGLNNSPLHF
TGTGCCAGCTCAGTCACCGGGACAGGGCTCAATAATTCACCCCTCCACTTT
>.|TRBD2|TRBJ2-7|TRBV4-2
CASSPGGLAGANSYEQYF
TGTGCCAGCAGCCCCGGGGGACTAGCGGGGGCCAACTCCTACGAGCAGTACTTC
>.|.|TRBJ1-5|TRBV6-1
CASSELRQPQHF
TGTGCCAGCAGTGAACTGCGGCAGCCCCAGCATTTT
>once|TRBD1|TRBJ1-2|TRBV28
CASSTPGGVNYGYTF
TGTGCCAGTTCCACTCCAGGGGGCGTAAACTATGGCTACACCTTC
>.|TRBD2|TRBJ2-6|TRBV27
CASSLSAGAGANVLTF
TGTGCCAGCAGTTTATCGGCGGGAGCTGGGGCCAACGTCCTGACTTTC
>few|.|TRBJ1-5|TRBV7-9
CASAGNNQPQHF
TGTGCCAGCGCAGGGAACAATCAGCCCCAGCATTTT
>.|.|TRBJ1-1|TRBV6-5
CASSYSNRNTEAFF
TGTGCCAGCAGTTACTCGAACAGGAACACTGAAGCTTTCTTT
>.|TRBD1|TRBJ1-2|TRBV4-1
CASSRTGAGYTF
TGCGCCAGCAGCCGAACAGGGGCGGGCTACACCTTC
>.|.|TRBJ2-7|TRBV11-3
CASSLGPHGGHEQYF
TGTGCCAGCAGCTTAGGGCCACACGGAGGGCACGAGCAGTACTTC
>.|TRBD1|TRBJ1-5|TRBV19
CASSPRTGRSQAQHF
TGTGCCAGTAGTCCGCGGACAGGGAGAAGTCAGGCCCAGCATTTT
>.|.|TRBJ2-1|TRBV5-4
CASSLVGVDEQFF
TGTGCCAGCAGCTTGGTCGGGGTTGATGAGCAGTTCTTC
>.|TRBD2|TRBJ2-2|TRBV11-1
CASSSRTSGRAGVTGELFF
TGTGCCAGCAGCTCGAGGACTAGCGGGAGGGCCGGTGTTACCGGGGAGCTGTTTTTT
>.|.|TRBJ1-1|TRBV6-5
CASSSGGVGTEAFF
TGTGCCAGCAGTTCCGGGGGAGTCGGTACTGAAGCTTTCTTT
>.|.|TRBJ2-6|TRBV2
CASSAHPAGFPNSGANVLTF
TGTGCCAGCAGTGCCCACCCAGCCGGATTCCCGAACTCTGGGGCCAACGTCCTGACTTTC
>.|TRBD2|TRBJ2-1|TRBV5-4
CASSSGTSGYNEQFF
TGTGCCAGCAGCTCCGGGACTAGCGGATACAATGAGCAGTTCTTC
>.|.|TRBJ1-5|TRBV27
CASSLTGYNSNQPQHF
TGTGCCAGCAGTTTAACGGGGTATAATAGCAATCAGCCCCAGCATTTT
>.|.|TRBJ2-1|TRBV27
CASSPWTSSNEQFF
TGTGCCAGCAGTCCTTGGACATCCTCAAATGAGCAGTTCTTC
>.|TRBD1|TRBJ2-7|TRBV27
CASSLGGQGPLKQYF
TGTGCCAGCAGCCTAGGCGGACAGGGACCTTTAAAGCAGTACTTC
>once|.|TRBJ2-5|TRBV6-6
CASSYYLNRETQYF
TGTGCCAGCAGTTACTACCTGAACCGGGAGACCCAGTACTTC
>.|.|TRBJ2-1|TRBV2
CASSGTSSEQFF
TGTGCCAGCAGTGGAACAAGTTCTGAGCAGTTCTTC
>.|TRBD1|TRBJ2-7|TRBV5-4
CASSLPGQAVEQYF
TGTGCCAGCAGCCTTCCGGGACAGGCCGTCGAGCAGTACTTC
>.|TRBD1|TRBJ1-5|TRBV15
CATSREPGGGNQPQHF
TGTGCCACCAGCAGAGAGCCAGGGGGTGGCAATCAGCCCCAGCATTTT
>.|.|TRBJ1-5|TRBV2
CASSRDSLNQPQHF
TGTGCCAGCAGCCGAGACAGCCTCAATCAGCCCCAGCATTTT
>.|TRBD1|TRBJ1-5|TRBV7-2
CASSLVSRQGRYSNQPQHF
TGTGCCAGCAGCTTAGTAAGTAGACAGGGACGCTATAGCAATCAGCCCCAGCATTTT
>.|TRBD2|TRBJ2-1|TRBV7-3
CASSTSGSIYNEQFF
TGTGCCAGCAGCACTAGCGGGAGCATCTACAATGAGCAGTTCTTC
>.|.|TRBJ2-4|TRBV6-1
CATMGPPVGIQYF
TGTGCCACCATGGGACCTCCTGTCGGCATTCAGTACTTC
>.|.|TRBJ1-2|TRBV7-3
CASSLITGDGYTF
TGTGCCAGCAGCTTAATTACGGGGGATGGCTACACCTTC
>.|.|TRBJ1-3|TRBV5-1
CASSLVGGIASGNTIYF
TGCGCCAGCAGCTTGGTGGGGGGGATAGCCTCTGGAAACACCATATATTTT
>.|.|TRBJ1-1|TRBV5-4
CASSLDSDGTEAFF
TGTGCCAGCAGCTTGGACAGCGATGGCACTGAAGCTTTCTTT
>.|.|TRBJ2-3|TRBV18
CASSPGGTGTNTQYF
TGTGCCAGCTCACCAGGGGGGACGGGGACAAATACGCAGTATTTT
>.|.|TRBJ2-5|TRBV27
CASSAGLEGETQYF
TGTGCCAGCAGTGCCGGACTCGAAGGAGAGACCCAGTACTTC
>.|TRBD1|TRBJ2-7|TRBV7-8
CASSQGTGRDEQYF
TGTGCCAGCAGCCAAGGGACAGGGCGGGACGAGCAGTACTTC
>.|.|TRBJ2-5|TRBV19
CASSMDGRVETQYF
TGTGCCAGTAGTATGGACGGTCGGGTAGAGACCCAGTACTTC